This T cell receptor beta chain was obtained from a study of Ad26.COV2.S vaccination and SARS-CoV-2 variants. Overall study: Once or twice, 56 days apart, Ad26.COV2.S was delivered intramuscularly. Regarding the study as a whole: The placebo group had lower spike-specific TCR breadth than the vaccine recipients did. Analyses that measured TCR breadth and depth may have underestimated total T cell responses.

The sample's treatment: about 20 received Ad26.COV2.S at low or high dose, single or two shots; roughly five received placebo; per-sample allocation not given. Day 63 following the first vaccine or placebo injection was when the samples were taken. A remark on this clone: The antigen remains unidentified.

The length of the CDR3 is 16 residues. Germline V CDR1 and CDR2: LGHDT, YNNKEL (reference sequence). Trimming pared 5 bases from V and 0 bases from J, leaving 14 bases between. The protocol was immunoSEQ multiplex PCR, while the TCRdb copy is restricted to in-frame clones and leaves out a portion. The sample lists about 240,000 clones, more than 75% occurring once. The specimen was peripheral blood, collected in a trial of Ad26.COV2.S vaccine versus placebo. This chain uses TRBV3-1 (or the pseudogene TRBV3-2) with TRBJ1-3, with D unresolved. The clonotype was recovered from a person between 18 and 65 years old who received the Ad26.COV2.S COVID-19 vaccine or a placebo. The CDR3 here is CASSYIQVNSGNTIYF. The CDR3 coding sequence is TGTGCCAGCAGCTACATCCAGGTGAACTCTGGAAACACCATATATTTT.